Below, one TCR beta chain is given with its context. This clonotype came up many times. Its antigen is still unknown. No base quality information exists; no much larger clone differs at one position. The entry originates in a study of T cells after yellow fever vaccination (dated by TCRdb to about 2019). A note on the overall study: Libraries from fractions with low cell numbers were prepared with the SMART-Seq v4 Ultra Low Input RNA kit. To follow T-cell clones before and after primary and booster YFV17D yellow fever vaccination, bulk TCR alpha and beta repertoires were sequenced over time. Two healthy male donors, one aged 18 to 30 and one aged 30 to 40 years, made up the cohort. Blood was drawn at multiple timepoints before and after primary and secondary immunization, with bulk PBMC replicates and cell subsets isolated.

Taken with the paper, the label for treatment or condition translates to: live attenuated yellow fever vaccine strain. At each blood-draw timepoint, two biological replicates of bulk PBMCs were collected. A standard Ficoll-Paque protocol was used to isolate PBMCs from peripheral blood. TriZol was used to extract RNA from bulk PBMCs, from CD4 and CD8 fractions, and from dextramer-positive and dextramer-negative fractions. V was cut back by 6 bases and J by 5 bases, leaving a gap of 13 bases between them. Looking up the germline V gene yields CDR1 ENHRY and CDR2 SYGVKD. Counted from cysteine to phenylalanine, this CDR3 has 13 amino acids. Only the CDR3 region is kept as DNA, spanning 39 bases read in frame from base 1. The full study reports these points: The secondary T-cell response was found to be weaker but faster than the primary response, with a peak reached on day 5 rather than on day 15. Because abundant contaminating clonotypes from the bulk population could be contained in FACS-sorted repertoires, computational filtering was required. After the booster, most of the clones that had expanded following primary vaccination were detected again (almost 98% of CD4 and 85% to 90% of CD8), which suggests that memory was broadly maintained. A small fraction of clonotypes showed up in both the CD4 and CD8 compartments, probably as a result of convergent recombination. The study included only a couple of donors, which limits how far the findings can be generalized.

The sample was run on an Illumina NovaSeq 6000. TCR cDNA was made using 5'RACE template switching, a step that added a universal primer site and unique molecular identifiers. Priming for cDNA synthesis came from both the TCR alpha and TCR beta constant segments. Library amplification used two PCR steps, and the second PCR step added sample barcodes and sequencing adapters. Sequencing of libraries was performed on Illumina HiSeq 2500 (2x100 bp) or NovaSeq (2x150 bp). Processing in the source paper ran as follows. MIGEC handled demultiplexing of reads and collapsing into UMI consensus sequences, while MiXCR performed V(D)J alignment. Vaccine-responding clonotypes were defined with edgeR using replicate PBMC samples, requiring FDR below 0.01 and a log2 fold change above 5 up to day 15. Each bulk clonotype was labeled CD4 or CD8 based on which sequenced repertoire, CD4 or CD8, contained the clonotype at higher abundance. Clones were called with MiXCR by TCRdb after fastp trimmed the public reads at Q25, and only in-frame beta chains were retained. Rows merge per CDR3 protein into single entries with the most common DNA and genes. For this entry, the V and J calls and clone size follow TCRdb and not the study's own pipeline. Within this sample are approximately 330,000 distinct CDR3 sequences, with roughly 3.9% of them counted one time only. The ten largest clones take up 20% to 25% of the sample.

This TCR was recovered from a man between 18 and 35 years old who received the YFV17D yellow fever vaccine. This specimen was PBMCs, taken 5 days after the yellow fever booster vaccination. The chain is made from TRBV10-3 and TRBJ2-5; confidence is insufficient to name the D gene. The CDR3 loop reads CAIRREVIETQYF. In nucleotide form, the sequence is TGTGCCATCAGGCGAGAGGTTATCGAGACCCAGTACTTC.